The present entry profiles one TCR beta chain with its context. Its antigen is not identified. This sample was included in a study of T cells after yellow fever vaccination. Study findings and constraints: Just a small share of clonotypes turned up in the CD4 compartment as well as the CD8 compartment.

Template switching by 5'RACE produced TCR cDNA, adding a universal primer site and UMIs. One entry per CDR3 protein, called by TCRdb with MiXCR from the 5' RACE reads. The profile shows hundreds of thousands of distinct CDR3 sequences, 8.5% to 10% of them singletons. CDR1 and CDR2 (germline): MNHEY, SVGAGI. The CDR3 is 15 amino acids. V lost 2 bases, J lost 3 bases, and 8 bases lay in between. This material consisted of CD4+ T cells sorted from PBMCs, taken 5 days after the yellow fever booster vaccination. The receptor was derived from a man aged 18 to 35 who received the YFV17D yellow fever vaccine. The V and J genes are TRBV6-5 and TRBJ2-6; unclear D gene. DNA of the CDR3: TGTGCCAGCAGTTACACCAGTGGTGGGGCCAACGTCCTGACTTTC. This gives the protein CASSYTSGGANVLTF.